This record looks at one T cell receptor (beta chain) sequence and its context. The antigen is undetermined. This entry comes from a study of CD8+CD57+ T cells in acquired aplastic anemia. Study context: Each DNA sample taken from sorted CD4+ and CD8+ cells came to about 3 ug on average. Study-wide findings and caveats: Significance was not reached for CD8+ Simpson's diversity between patients and controls.

The germline V and J ends were trimmed by 7 bases and 1 base, with 15 bases remaining between them. The CDR3 is 14 amino acids. Germline CDR1 SGHDT, CDR2 YYEEEE. TCR beta VDJ combinations and CDR3 sequences were profiled from genomic DNA. From the reads, TCRdb called clonotypes with MiXCR, one entry per CDR3 protein. The sample includes about 210,000 distinct CDR3 sequences, 34% of them seen just once. Specimen: sorted CD4+, CD8+, or CD8+CD57+ T cells (not recorded which) from PBMCs. The receptor comes from a human donor in good health, serving as a control. The chain has TRBV5-6 and TRBJ2-7; D gene unclear. For the CDR3, the DNA is TGTGCCAGCTCACCTTCCAGCTCTTCCTACGAGCAGTACTTC. Translated, it gives CASSPSSSSYEQYF.